Ten or more counts support the clone carrying this T cell receptor (beta chain). Its matching antigen is unknown. These data originate in a study of T cell repertoires in cytomegalovirus infection. Overall study context: Both CMV infection and a matching HLA type were indicated by public TCR beta signatures.

A single record per CDR3 protein comes from TCRdb applying MiXCR to the reads. The top ten hold less than 15% of the sample, which has around 530,000 distinct CDR3 sequences, more than 20% seen once. Whole-study findings and limits: Based on cumulative public TCR beta family frequency, carriers of CMV plus the relevant HLA were identified. Ex vivo responses were dominated by HLA-C-restricted CMV-specific TCR beta clonotypes.

Between the trimmed V and J ends, which lost 1 base and 6 bases, there was a span of 12 bases. The CDR3 has 14 amino acids. Looked up from germline, CDR1 is SGHTA and CDR2 is FQGNSA. V and J are TRBV7-2 and TRBJ1-1; D is unclear. Sequencing was carried out using PBMCs. The receptor was derived from a human donor in good health (CMV status not recorded). Some clones in this sample may be carry-over from other donors' samples. The CDR3 DNA reads as TGTGCCAGCAGCTTAGGCACCCCCATTGCTGAAGCTTTCTTT. Its protein product is CASSLGTPIAEAFF.